The T cell receptor beta chain described here comes from a study of cytomegalovirus exposure and HLA in healthy donors. Study at large: The early release's HLA-typed donors yielded roughly 85 million unique TCRs. Whole-study results and caveats: In most subjects, TCR beta sequences reportedly gave accurate predictions of HLA-A and HLA-B alleles.

Vbeta (60) and Jbeta (13) primers were used in the PCR. Only in-frame clones appear in the TCRdb table, and some are missing; sequencing was by immunoSEQ multiplex PCR. This sample has tens of thousands of clones, with around four fifths found just once. On this clone itself: Its antigen is undetermined.

Trimming at V came to 0 bases and at J to 8 bases, leaving 14 bases not matched to a gene. The CDR3 has 17 amino acids. Germline lookup yields CDR1 SGDLS and CDR2 YYNGEE. The chain is built from TRBV9 and TRBJ2-1; the match to TRBD2 covers 7 bases. The sequenced material came from PBMCs. The clonotype comes from a man younger than 40 in good health and CMV-seropositive. This chain's CDR3 is CASSVASWGLRIDEQFF. CDR3 nucleotides: TGTGCCAGCAGCGTAGCTTCGTGGGGACTACGTATCGATGAGCAGTTCTTC.